The 17 T cell receptor beta chains below were found in one sample sequenced in a study of lymphopenia after photon versus proton radiotherapy. Generated by immunoSEQ multiplex PCR, the TCRdb table keeps only in-frame clones and is missing some. The sample holds more than 10,000 clones, about 85% seen once. The specimen was peripheral blood, collected from a patient treated with photon-based radiotherapy. The receptors here all came from a man aged 55-75 years with pancreatic cancer.

This clone was seen a handful of times. The rearrangement joins TRBV19 to TRBJ1-2; D not certain. V was cut by 6 bases and J by 6 bases, with 8 bases left in between. The CDR3 is made up of 11 amino acids. From germline, CDR1 is LNHDA and CDR2 SQIVND (reference sequence). In nucleotides, the CDR3 is TGTGCCAGTAGCGAGGGAAATGGCTACACCTTC. Its protein is CASSEGNGYTF.

J is TRBJ1-2 and V is TRBV19, with TRBD1 identical over 10 bases. Germline assignment: CDR1 LNHDA and CDR2 SQIVND (reference sequence). J gave up 4 bases and V 2 bases, and 7 bases lay outside the gene matches. The CDR3 loop spans 16 amino acids. The CDR3 spells CASSINAGTGAYGYTF. CDR3 in DNA: TGTGCCAGTAGTATAAACGCCGGGACAGGGGCCTATGGCTACACCTTC.

J is TRBJ2-2 and V is TRBV4-2; the D is unclear. The V and J ends lost 0 bases and 9 bases respectively, with 14 bases between them. The germline V gene encodes CDR1 LGHNA and CDR2 YNFKEQ. The CDR3 length is 15 residues. The DNA of the CDR3 is TGTGCCAGCAGCCAAGATTGGAAGGGATCACGGGAGCTGTTTTTT. It is translated as CASSQDWKGSRELFF.

This chain links TRBV27 with TRBJ1-1, with D tentatively TRBD1 (6 bases). This CDR3 contains 14 residues. Trimming shortened V by 6 bases and J by 4 bases, and 15 bases separated the two germline ends. The germline CDR1 and CDR2 sequences are MNHEY and SMNVEV (reference sequence). The CDR3 DNA sequence: TGTGCCAGCAGACCCAGGGGCTGGGGCACTGAAGCTTTCTTT. Protein: CASRPRGWGTEAFF.

The chain has TRBV5-1 and TRBJ1-2, with D possibly matching TRBD1 (5 bases). V lost 4 bases and J lost 0, with 10 bases in between. The length of the CDR3 is 14 residues. Germline CDR1 SGHRS, CDR2 YFSETQ. This CDR3 is CASSRDGANYGYTF. The CDR3, as DNA: TGCGCCAGCAGCCGGGACGGAGCTAACTATGGCTACACCTTC.

The gene calls are TRBV7-3 and TRBJ1-1; 7 bases align to TRBD1. Trimming removed 4 bases from V and 0 bases from J; junction bases left unmatched: 11. This CDR3 region has 17 residues. Germline CDR1 SGHTA, CDR2 FQGTGA. The CDR3 DNA is TGTGCCAGCAGCTCCAGACCGGGACAGAAAATGAACACTGAAGCTTTCTTT. It yields the protein CASSSRPGQKMNTEAFF. Supplemented by reference TRBV7-3 and TRBJ1-1, the full variable domain reads GAGVSQTPSNKVTEKGKYVELRCDPISGHTALYWYRQSLGQGPEFLIYFQGTGAADDSGLPNDRFFAVRPEGSVSTLKIQRTERGDSAVYLCASSSRPGQKMNTEAFFGQGTRLTVV.

The chain carries TRBV7-9 and TRBJ2-1, with TRBD1 matching 9 bases. The CDR3 has 15 amino acids. Germline V gives CDR1 SEHNR, CDR2 FQNEAQ (reference sequence). With 3 bases clipped from V and 9 bases from J, the junction kept 9 bases outside the gene matches. CDR3 residues: CASSLSGTGSSEQFF. The CDR3 bases are TGTGCCAGCAGCTTGTCGGGGACAGGGTCGAGTGAGCAGTTCTTC. Together with reference TRBV7-9 and TRBJ2-1, the CDR3 gives the full variable domain: DTGVSQNPRHKITKRGQNVTFRCDPISEHNRLYWYRQTLGQGPEFLTYFQNEAQLEKSRLLSDRFSAERPKGSFSTLEIQRTEQGDSAMYLCASSLSGTGSSEQFFGPGTRLTVL.

The rearrangement joins TRBV6-4 to TRBJ2-1; D unresolved. There are 14 residues in the CDR3. Germline V gives CDR1 MRHNA, CDR2 SNTAGT. V lost 4 bases and J lost 6, with 13 bases in between. CDR3 sequence reads: CASSADPLGNEQFF. The CDR3 DNA reads as TGTGCCAGCAGTGCTGACCCTTTAGGCAATGAGCAGTTCTTC.

The V and J genes are TRBV5-6 and TRBJ1-5; D remains ambiguous. The V end lost 2 bases, the J end lost 7 bases, and 7 bases lay between the germline ends. The CDR3 covers 12 residues. CDR1 and CDR2 from the germline V gene are SGHDT and YYEEEE. The CDR3 DNA follows: TGTGCCAGCAGCTTAGCGAAACAGCCCCAGCATTTT. Amino acid sequence: CASSLAKQPQHF.

The chain carries TRBV5-4 and TRBJ2-5, with a possible D match to TRBD2 (5 bases). CDR1 is SGHNT, CDR2 YYREEE, per germline (reference sequence). The V gene lost 0 bases and the J gene lost 5 bases, with 14 bases spanning the gap. The CDR3 covers 15 residues. Here the CDR3 reads CASSLEDSRVETQYF. DNA of the CDR3: TGTGCCAGCAGCTTGGAGGACTCCCGGGTGGAGACCCAGTACTTC.

The J gene is TRBJ1-1, the V gene TRBV7-2; D is unclear. Trimming shortened V by 3 bases and J by 3 bases, and 14 bases separated the two germline ends. Germline CDR1 and CDR2: SGHTA and FQGNSA. This CDR3 has 15 residues. CDR3 bases: TGTGCCAGCAGCTTTTCGGTGGTCAGACACACTGAAGCTTTCTTT. This gives the protein CASSFSVVRHTEAFF.

This clone was recorded a few times. V usage is TRBV5-1 and J usage is TRBJ1-4; 9 nucleotides agree with TRBD1. The CDR3 is made up of 14 amino acids. Trimming took 7 bases from V and 5 from J; bases not matched to a gene: 6. Germline-derived CDR1 and CDR2 are SGHRS and YFSETQ. The CDR3 sequence is CASASGQGNEKLFF. The CDR3 nucleotides are TGCGCCAGCGCCTCGGGACAGGGAAATGAAAAACTGTTTTTT.

The rearrangement links TRBV18 to TRBJ2-7, with 8 bases fitting TRBD2. Germline V gene data show CDR1 as KGHSH and CDR2 as LQKENI. The J segment lost 0 bases and the V segment lost 3 bases, leaving 1 base of the junction unmatched. The CDR3 loop spans 14 amino acids. Here the CDR3 reads CASSPSGVSYEQYF. The DNA of the CDR3 is TGTGCCAGCTCACCTAGCGGGGTCTCCTACGAGCAGTACTTC.

With respect to this clone: It is unclear where the CDR3 begins or ends on the DNA, so no DNA is shown, and the CDR3 is as TCRdb lists it. The sample carries other DNA sequences with the same CDR3. V usage is TRBV9 and J usage is TRBJ1-2; no DNA check was done on the table's D call, TRBD1. The CDR3 is 14 amino acids in total, end residues counted. The germline gives CDR1 SGDLS, CDR2 YYNGEE. The CDR3 loop reads CASSVGQGSYGYTF.

With respect to this clone: One end of the junction does not line up with germline, which may come from a read error. This same CDR3 is encoded by further DNA sequences in the sample. The chain employs TRBV29-1 and TRBJ2-1, with 7 bases aligning to TRBD2. Germline V gene data show CDR1 as SQVTM and CDR2 as ANQGSEA. The CDR3 runs 13 residues. The CDR3 is CSVYGTKYNEQFF. The CDR3 nucleotides are TGCAGCGTTTACGGGACTAAGTACAATGAACAGTTCTTC.

This clone was counted a single time. V and J are TRBV2 and TRBJ2-2; possibly TRBD1 for D (5 bases). The V gene's germline CDR1 is SNHLY and CDR2 FYNNEI. The CDR3 has 15 residues. The V gene lost 2 bases and the J gene lost 5 bases, with 12 bases spanning the gap. The DNA of the CDR3 is TGTGCCAGCAGTGAATCGGCAGGGCGTACCGGGGAGCTGTTTTTT. It translates to CASSESAGRTGELFF.

The sample holds a few counts of this clone. The V call is TRBV15, the J call TRBJ2-5; 10 bases fit TRBD2. V trimming: 0 bases; J trimming: 9 bases; junction bases outside the gene matches: 10. Germline values: CDR1 LNHNV, CDR2 YYDKDF (reference sequence). CDR3 length: 16 residues. The DNA for the CDR3 is TGTGCCACCAGCAGAGATCTAGCGGGGGCCCGGGCGGCCCAGTACTTC. Translating it yields CATSRDLAGARAAQYF.